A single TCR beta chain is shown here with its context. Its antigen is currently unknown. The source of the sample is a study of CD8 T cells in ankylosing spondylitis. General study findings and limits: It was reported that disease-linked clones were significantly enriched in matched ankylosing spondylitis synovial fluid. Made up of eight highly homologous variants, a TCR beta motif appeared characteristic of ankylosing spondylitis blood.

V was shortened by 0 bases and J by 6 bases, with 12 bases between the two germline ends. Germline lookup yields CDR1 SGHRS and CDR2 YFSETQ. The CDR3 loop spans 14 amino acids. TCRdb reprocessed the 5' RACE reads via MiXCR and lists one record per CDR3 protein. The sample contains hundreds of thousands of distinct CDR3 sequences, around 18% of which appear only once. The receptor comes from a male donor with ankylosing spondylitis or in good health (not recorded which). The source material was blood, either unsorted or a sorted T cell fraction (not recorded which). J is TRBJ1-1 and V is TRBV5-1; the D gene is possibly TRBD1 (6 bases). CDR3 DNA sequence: TGCGCCAGCAGCTTGGCCCTTACAGGGTCTGAAGCTTTCTTT. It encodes CASSLALTGSEAFF.